This T cell receptor beta chain was identified in a study of beta chain features in type 1 diabetes. Across the study: Patients were similar to healthy donors in age and gender (as well as in cell yields). All samples together contributed 100 million to 120 million sorted cells for examination. Overall study findings and caveats: For TCRB rearrangement, an influence of HLA type remained unresolved here. Healthy donors had naive, central memory and Treg TCRB repertoires that appeared less similar than those seen among patients.

Reverse transcription of all isolated RNA meant that expressed TCRB transcripts were sequenced. The assay was immunoSEQ multiplex PCR, and TCRdb's table has in-frame clones only and misses some. The table shows about 150,000 clones, with more than 9.5% occurring only once. There are 14 residues in the CDR3. V was clipped by 1 base and J by 7 bases, with 13 bases between them. From germline, CDR1 is SGHVS and CDR2 FQNEAQ. Comments on this clone: As yet, its antigen is unknown.

This receptor was obtained from a young man in good health. V gene TRBV7-8 combines with J gene TRBJ2-5; D gene ambiguous. Sequences were obtained from central memory CD4+ T cells from blood. As DNA, the CDR3 is TGTGCCAGCAGCTTAGATAGTAGCATCGGGACCCAGTACTTC. This encodes CASSLDSSIGTQYF.